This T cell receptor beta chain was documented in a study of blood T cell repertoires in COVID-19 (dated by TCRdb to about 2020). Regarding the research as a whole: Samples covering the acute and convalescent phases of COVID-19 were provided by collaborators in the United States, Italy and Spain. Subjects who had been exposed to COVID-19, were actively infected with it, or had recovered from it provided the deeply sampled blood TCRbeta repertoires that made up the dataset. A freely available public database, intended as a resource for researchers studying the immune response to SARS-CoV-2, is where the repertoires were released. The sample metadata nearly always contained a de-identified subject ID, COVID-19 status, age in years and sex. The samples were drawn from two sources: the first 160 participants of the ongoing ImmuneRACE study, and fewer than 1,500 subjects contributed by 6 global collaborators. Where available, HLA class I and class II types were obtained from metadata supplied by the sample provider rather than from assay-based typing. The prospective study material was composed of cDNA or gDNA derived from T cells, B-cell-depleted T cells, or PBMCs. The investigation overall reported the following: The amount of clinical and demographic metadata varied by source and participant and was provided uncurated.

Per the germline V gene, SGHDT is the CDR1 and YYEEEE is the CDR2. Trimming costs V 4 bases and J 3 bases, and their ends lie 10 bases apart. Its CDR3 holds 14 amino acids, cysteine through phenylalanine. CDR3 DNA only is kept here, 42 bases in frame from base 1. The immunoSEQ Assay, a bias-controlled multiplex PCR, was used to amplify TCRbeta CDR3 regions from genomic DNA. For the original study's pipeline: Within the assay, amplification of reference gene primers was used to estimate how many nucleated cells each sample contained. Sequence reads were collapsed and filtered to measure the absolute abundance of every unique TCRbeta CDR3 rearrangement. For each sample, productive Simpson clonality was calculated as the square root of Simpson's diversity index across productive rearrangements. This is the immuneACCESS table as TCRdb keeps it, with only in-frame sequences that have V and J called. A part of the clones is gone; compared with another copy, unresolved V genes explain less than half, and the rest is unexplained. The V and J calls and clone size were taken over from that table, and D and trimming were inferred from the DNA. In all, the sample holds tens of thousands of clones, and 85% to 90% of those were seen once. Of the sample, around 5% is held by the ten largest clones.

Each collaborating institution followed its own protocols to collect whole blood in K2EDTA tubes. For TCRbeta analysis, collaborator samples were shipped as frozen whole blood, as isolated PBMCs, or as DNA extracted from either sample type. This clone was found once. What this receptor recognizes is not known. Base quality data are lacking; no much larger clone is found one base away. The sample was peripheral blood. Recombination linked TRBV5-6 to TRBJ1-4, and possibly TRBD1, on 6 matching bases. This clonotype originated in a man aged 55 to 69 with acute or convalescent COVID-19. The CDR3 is CASSPRGPNEKLFF. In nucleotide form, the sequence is TGTGCCAGCAGCCCCAGGGGACCTAATGAAAAACTGTTTTTT. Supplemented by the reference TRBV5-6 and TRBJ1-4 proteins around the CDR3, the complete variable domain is DAGVTQSPTHLIKTRGQQVTLRCSPKSGHDTVSWYQQALGQGPQFIFQYYEEEERQRGNFPDRFSGHQFPNYSSELNVNALLLGDSALYLCASSPRGPNEKLFFGSGTQLSVL.